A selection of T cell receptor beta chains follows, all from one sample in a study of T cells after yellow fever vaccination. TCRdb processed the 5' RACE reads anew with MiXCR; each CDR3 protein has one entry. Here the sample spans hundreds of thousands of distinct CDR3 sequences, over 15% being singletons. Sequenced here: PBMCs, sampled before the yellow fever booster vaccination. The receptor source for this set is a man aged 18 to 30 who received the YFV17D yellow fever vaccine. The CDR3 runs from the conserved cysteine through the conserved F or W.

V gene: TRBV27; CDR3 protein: CASIALGQYNEQFF
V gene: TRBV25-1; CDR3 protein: CASSDRDRGYVDTQYF
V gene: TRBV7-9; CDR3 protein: CASSFTGYYTF
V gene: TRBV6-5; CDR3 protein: CASSYSFGSNVGYF
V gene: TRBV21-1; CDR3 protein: CASRTVGIETQYF
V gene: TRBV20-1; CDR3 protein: CSASTNPGYTF
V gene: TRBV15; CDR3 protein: CATSIYRGDGGELFF
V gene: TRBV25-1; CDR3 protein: CASSEAGAGYGYTF
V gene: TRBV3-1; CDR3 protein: CASSQDTGSRRYF
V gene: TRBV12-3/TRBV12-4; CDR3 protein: CATHPGGPRDGYTF
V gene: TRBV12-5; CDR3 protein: CASGEQDGTQYF
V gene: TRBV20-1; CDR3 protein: CSAREVARTGELFF
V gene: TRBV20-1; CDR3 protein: CSAGEGQGRGYTF
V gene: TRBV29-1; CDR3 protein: CVDDGHTEAFF
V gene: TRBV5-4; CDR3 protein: CASSLGLAAETQYF
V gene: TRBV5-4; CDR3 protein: CASRPGQEHYEQYF
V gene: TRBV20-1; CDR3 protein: CSARDLGQALKGGYTF
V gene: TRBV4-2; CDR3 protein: CASSQGGLKNIQYF
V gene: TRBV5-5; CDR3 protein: CASSFEGYGYTF
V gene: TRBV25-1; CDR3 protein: CASSEGTSASVDNEQFF
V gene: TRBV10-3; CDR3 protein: CANSEGARGYTF
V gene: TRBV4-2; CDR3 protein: CASSQAGHEQFF
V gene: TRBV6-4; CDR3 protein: CASSDSSGGTDTQYF